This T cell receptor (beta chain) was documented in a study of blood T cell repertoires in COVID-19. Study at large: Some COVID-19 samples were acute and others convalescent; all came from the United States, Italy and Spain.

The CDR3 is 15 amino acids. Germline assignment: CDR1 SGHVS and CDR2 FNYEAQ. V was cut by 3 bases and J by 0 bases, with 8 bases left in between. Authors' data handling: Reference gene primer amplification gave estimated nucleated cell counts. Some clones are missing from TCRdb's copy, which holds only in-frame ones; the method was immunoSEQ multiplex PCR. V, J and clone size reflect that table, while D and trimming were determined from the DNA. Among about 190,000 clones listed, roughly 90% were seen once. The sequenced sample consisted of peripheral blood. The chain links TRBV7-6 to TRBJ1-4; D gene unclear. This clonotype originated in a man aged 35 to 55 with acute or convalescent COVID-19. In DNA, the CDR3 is TGTGCCAGCAGCTTTGACGAGGCAACTAATGAAAAACTGTTTTTT. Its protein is CASSFDEATNEKLFF.